This T cell receptor (beta chain) was retrieved from a study of graft-versus-host responses after intestinal transplantation. About the research overall: Grafts were multivisceral, liver-intestinal, or isolated intestinal.

The protocol was immunoSEQ multiplex PCR, while the TCRdb copy is restricted to in-frame clones and leaves out a portion. The table includes under 80,000 clones, roughly 90% detected once. Comment on this clone: The antigen remains unidentified.

Study conclusions and caveats: Recipient bone marrow held GvH clones, some seen earlier in ileum or blood.

This CDR3 region has 13 residues. V was shortened by 6 bases and J by 5 bases, with 14 bases between the two germline ends. CDR1 is MNHEY and CDR2 is SVGAGI in the germline V gene. The specimen was PBMCs, collected 98 days after intestinal transplantation. This clonotype was obtained from a human patient who received an intestinal transplant, so some T cells may come from the graft donor. The chain uses TRBV6-5 and TRBJ2-7, with a tentative D call TRBD1 (8 bases). The CDR3, as DNA: TGTGCCAGCAGACCTACAGGGGGGGACGAGCAGTACTTC. It encodes CASRPTGGDEQYF.